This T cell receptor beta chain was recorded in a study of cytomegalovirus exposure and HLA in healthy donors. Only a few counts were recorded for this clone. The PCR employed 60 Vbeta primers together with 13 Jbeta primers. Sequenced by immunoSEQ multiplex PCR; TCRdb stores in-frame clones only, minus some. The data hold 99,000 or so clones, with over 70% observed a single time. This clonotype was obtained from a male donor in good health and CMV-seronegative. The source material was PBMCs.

The CDR3: CASSFGTTYEQYF. In DNA form, the CDR3 reads TGTGCCAGCAGCTTTGGGACTACCTACGAGCAGTACTTC. The V call is TRBV5-6, the J call TRBJ2-7; 7 bases map to TRBD2. Germline loops: CDR1 SGHDT, CDR2 YYEEEE. The ends lost 2 bases at V and 2 bases at J; junction bases unmatched: 1. The CDR3 extends over 13 amino acids.